This T cell receptor beta chain was documented in a study of T cell changes during pregnancy in multiple sclerosis. TCRdb keeps only in-frame clones here, not all; method: immunoSEQ multiplex PCR. The sample has about 45,000 clones; 80% to 95% are singletons. The germline V gene encodes CDR1 SGDLS and CDR2 YYNGEE. V shed 3 bases and J shed 3 bases, with 15 bases lying between them. The CDR3 loop spans 15 amino acids. The material was CD8+ T cells from peripheral blood mononuclear cells, obtained in the second trimester of pregnancy. The chain recombines TRBV9 with TRBJ1-2; D may be TRBD1 (5 bases). The clonotype originates from a female donor with multiple sclerosis, enrolled in a pregnancy study. CDR3 sequence: CASSESGQGDYGYTF. CDR3 nucleotides: TGTGCCAGCAGCGAATCAGGGCAAGGAGACTATGGCTACACCTTC.